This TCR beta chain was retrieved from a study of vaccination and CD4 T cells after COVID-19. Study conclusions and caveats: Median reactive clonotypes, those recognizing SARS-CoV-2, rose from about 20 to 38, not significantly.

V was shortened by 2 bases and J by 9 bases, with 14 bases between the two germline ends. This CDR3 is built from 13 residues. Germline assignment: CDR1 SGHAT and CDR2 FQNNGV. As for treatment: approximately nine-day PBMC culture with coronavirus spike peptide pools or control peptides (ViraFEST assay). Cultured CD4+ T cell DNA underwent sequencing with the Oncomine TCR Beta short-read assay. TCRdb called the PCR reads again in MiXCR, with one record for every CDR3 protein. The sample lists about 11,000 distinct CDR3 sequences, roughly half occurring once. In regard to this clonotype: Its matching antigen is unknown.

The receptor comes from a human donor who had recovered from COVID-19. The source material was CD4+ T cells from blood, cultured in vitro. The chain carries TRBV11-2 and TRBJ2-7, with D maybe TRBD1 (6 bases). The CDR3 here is CASSLYHRVGQYF. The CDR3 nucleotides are TGTGCCAGCAGCTTATACCACAGGGTGGGGCAGTACTTC.